The T cell receptor beta chain described here comes from a study of shared clonotypes between healthy human individuals. Study background: Donors, aged 18 to 49, were a couple of women and three men. Study-wide points: Sampling covered nothing but blood. Tissue TCR repertoires likely differ from those found in blood.

V was trimmed by 4 bases and J by 12 bases, leaving 21 bases between them. This CDR3 contains 14 residues. The germline gives CDR1 ENHRY, CDR2 SYGVKD. Once extracted for a subset, genomic DNA was divided evenly among several immunoSEQ plates. TCRdb's copy holds only in-frame clones and misses some; the assay was immunoSEQ multiplex PCR. The table records about 960,000 clones, approximately 76% of them present only once. As concerns this clone: The antigen is not known.

The chain carries TRBV10-3 and TRBJ1-1; D is possibly TRBD1 (6 bases). Sample: memory CD4+ T cells sorted from blood. Subset: CD45RA-negative fraction. This TCR was recovered from a man aged 18 to 29 in good health. CDR3 residues: CAISVYGTPLTTFF. The CDR3 DNA reads TGTGCCATCAGTGTATACGGGACACCCTTAACGACTTTCTTT.